Following are 30 T cell receptor beta chains from one sample sequenced in a study of T-cell memory formation after mild COVID-19. TCRdb re-derived calls from the 5' RACE reads in MiXCR, one entry per CDR3 protein. This sample has about 190,000 distinct CDR3 sequences; about 16% occur once, and the top ten carry 2% to 2.5%. The specimen sequenced was PBMCs or a T cell subset sorted from them (not recorded which). Receptors were obtained from an adult woman who had mild COVID-19 (a few samples of this study predate the infection). Cell type and time point are not known.

The V and J genes are TRBV18 and TRBJ2-5; 7 bases match TRBD1. The CDR3 runs 15 residues. V lost 4 bases to trimming and J lost 4 bases; unmatched junction nucleotides: 9. CDR1 and CDR2 (germline): KGHSH, LQKENI. CDR3 sequence reads: CASSLETGSLETQYF. For the CDR3, the DNA is TGTGCCAGCTCACTGGAGACAGGGAGTCTAGAGACCCAGTACTTC.

The J gene is TRBJ1-5, the V gene TRBV24-1; 7 bases map to TRBD1. With 7 bases clipped from V and 0 bases from J, the junction kept 17 bases outside the gene matches. Germline V gene sequence: CDR1 KGHDR, CDR2 SFDVKD. The CDR3 consists of 19 residues. CDR3: CATSNAHSPGTDSNQPQHF. The CDR3 DNA reads TGTGCCACCAGCAACGCCCACTCGCCCGGGACAGATAGCAATCAGCCCCAGCATTTT.

This clonotype showed up just a few times. This chain uses TRBV29-1 with TRBJ2-7; 13 bases align to TRBD2. With 6 bases clipped from V and 5 bases from J, the junction kept 7 bases outside the gene matches. This CDR3 region has 14 residues. Germline V lookup: CDR1 SQVTM, CDR2 ANQGSEA. In nucleotides, the CDR3 is TGCAGCGTACGGACTAGCGGGAGTTTCGACGAGCAGTACTTC. This codes for CSVRTSGSFDEQYF.

The J gene is TRBJ2-5, the V gene TRBV12-3 or TRBV12-4, with 9 bases identical to TRBD1. The CDR3 is 14 residues long. V was pared by 2 bases and J by 6 bases, with 4 bases of the junction left unmatched. CDR3 in amino acids: CASSLTGGRKTQYF. The CDR3, as DNA: TGTGCCAGCAGTTTAACAGGGGGCCGAAAGACCCAGTACTTC.

This clonotype showed up just a few times. V gene TRBV4-2 combines with J gene TRBJ2-7; D call uncertain. The ends were cut back, 0 bases at V and 4 bases at J, with 13 bases in the middle. Germline V gene lookup returns CDR1 LGHNA and CDR2 YNFKEQ. This CDR3 spans 15 amino acids. Here the CDR3 reads CASSQEARSTYEQYF. In DNA form, the CDR3 reads TGTGCCAGCAGCCAAGAGGCGAGGAGTACGTACGAGCAGTACTTC.

V and J are TRBV4-1 and TRBJ2-3; 8 nucleotides align to TRBD2. There are 17 residues in the CDR3. J was trimmed by 3 bases and V by 0 bases; bases with no gene match: 8. CDR1 MGHRA and CDR2 YSYEKL come from the germline V gene. Written as DNA, the CDR3 is TGCGCCAGCAGCCAAGAAGCGCGGGGGGTGGGGACAGATACGCAGTATTTT. This sequence encodes CASSQEARGVGTDTQYF.

The chain combines TRBV29-1 with TRBJ2-7; D is unclear. V dropped 4 bases and J dropped 2 bases, with 6 bases sitting between them. The length of the CDR3 is 11 residues. Germline V gene sequence: CDR1 SQVTM, CDR2 ANQGSEA. The CDR3 protein is CSVVVAYEQYF. DNA of the CDR3: TGCAGCGTTGTCGTGGCCTACGAGCAGTACTTC.

This clonotype has a handful of counts. V gene TRBV20-1 combines with J gene TRBJ1-1, with D tentatively TRBD1 (6 bases). This CDR3 contains 17 residues. The germline gives CDR1 DFQATT, CDR2 SNEGSKA (reference sequence). V was pared by 0 bases and J by 3 bases, with 20 bases between. The CDR3 region has the DNA TGCAGTGCTAGAGATGCCTCCAGGGCAGGGGCGGACACTGAAGCTTTCTTT. This gives the protein CSARDASRAGADTEAFF.

This clonotype was seen more than once but under ten times. V is TRBV3-1 and J is TRBJ1-2; D uncertain. The V gene's germline CDR1 is LGHDT and CDR2 YNNKEL (reference sequence). The CDR3 contains 14 residues. V gave up 0 bases and J gave up 4 bases, with 9 bases separating them. In DNA form, the CDR3 reads TGTGCCAGCAGCCAAGATGCACAGATCTATGGCTACACCTTC. This encodes CASSQDAQIYGYTF.

This clonotype was recorded a few times. This sequence joins TRBV5-1 and TRBJ1-4; D remains ambiguous. Trimming took 2 bases from V and 7 from J, leaving 6 bases between them. CDR1 and CDR2 from the germline V gene are SGHRS and YFSETQ. CDR3 size: 12 residues. The CDR3 DNA reads TGCGCCAGCAGCTTTTCGGGTGAAAAACTGTTTTTT. Translating gives CASSFSGEKLFF.

V usage is TRBV9 and J usage is TRBJ2-5; the match to TRBD2 covers 8 bases. The V segment lost 0 bases and the J segment 2 bases; nucleotides outside the gene matches: 6. The germline V gene encodes CDR1 SGDLS and CDR2 YYNGEE. This CDR3 comprises 16 residues. DNA of the CDR3: TGTGCCAGCAGCGTAGCGGGGGGGCATAATCAAGAGACCCAGTACTTC. Encoded protein: CASSVAGGHNQETQYF.

This clonotype was observed many times. V usage is TRBV29-1 and J usage is TRBJ1-1, with TRBD1 identical over 9 bases. CDR3 length: 12 amino acids. Per the germline V gene, CDR1 is SQVTM and CDR2 is ANQGSEA. V lost 4 bases to trimming and J lost 6 bases; unmatched junction nucleotides: 3. CDR3 nucleotide sequence: TGCAGCGTTGGGACAGGGGTCTCTGAAGCTTTCTTT. It translates to CSVGTGVSEAFF.

The chain has TRBV6-2 or TRBV6-3 and TRBJ1-5; 7 bases agree with TRBD1. The CDR3 contains 15 residues. Germline CDR1 MNHEY, CDR2 SVGEGT. The junction had 7 bases not matched to a gene; V was cut back by 5 bases and J by 3 bases. The CDR3 region is CASSRDRPPNQPQHF. DNA for the CDR3: TGTGCCAGCAGTCGGGACAGACCACCCAATCAGCCCCAGCATTTT.

This clonotype has just a few counts. A junction end diverges from the germline sequence, so it may reflect a read error. The V call is TRBV6-6, the J call TRBJ1-2, with D possibly TRBD1 on 5 matching bases. The CDR3 is made up of 14 amino acids. Germline CDR1 MNHNY, CDR2 SVGAGI (reference sequence). As DNA, the CDR3 is TGTGCCAGCAGTTACTCGACTCGGCAGGGTGATACTTCATTT. It specifies CASSYSTRQGDTSF.

This sequence joins TRBV7-8 and TRBJ1-2; the match to TRBD1 covers 8 bases. Per germline, CDR1 SGHVS and CDR2 FQNEAQ. The CDR3 has 16 residues. Trimming at V came to 4 bases and at J to 0 bases, leaving 7 bases not matched to a gene. CDR3 in amino acids: CASSSSWTGSNYGYTF. The DNA of the CDR3 is TGTGCCAGCAGCTCATCATGGACAGGGTCTAACTATGGCTACACCTTC.

There are a few counts of this clonotype. V and J are TRBV7-8 and TRBJ1-2, with TRBD1 matching over 8 bases. Trimming took 4 bases from V and 4 from J; bases not matched to a gene: 2. The CDR3 runs to 13 residues. Germline CDR1 and CDR2: SGHVS and FQNEAQ. CDR3 in amino acids: CASSSDRAYGYTF. Here the CDR3 DNA reads TGTGCCAGCAGCTCGGACAGGGCCTATGGCTACACCTTC.

A few counts support this clonotype. The V call is TRBV12-3 or TRBV12-4, the J call TRBJ2-7, with a possible D match to TRBD1 (5 bases). The CDR3 covers 16 residues. The V end was cut by 6 bases, the J end by 4 bases, with 22 bases between. The CDR3 DNA sequence: TGTGCCAGCAGCCAACCTACCGACAGTTGGAAGTACGAGCAGTACTTC. It yields the protein CASSQPTDSWKYEQYF.

This sequence joins TRBV3-1 and TRBJ1-2, with 9 nucleotides matching TRBD1. In germline, CDR1 is LGHDT, CDR2 YNNKEL (reference sequence). The CDR3 loop spans 15 amino acids. Trimming removed 4 bases from V and 4 bases from J; junction bases left unmatched: 7. The CDR3 DNA reads TGTGCCAGCAGCCTCCGACAGGGGGAGGGCTATGGCTACACCTTC. Amino acids: CASSLRQGEGYGYTF.

The rearrangement joins TRBV6-1 to TRBJ2-3; 9 positions agree with TRBD2. The germline V gene encodes CDR1 MNHNS and CDR2 SASEGT. This CDR3 is 16 amino acids long. The junction had 4 bases not matched to a gene; V was cut back by 2 bases and J by 1 base. CDR3 residues: CASSEPVAGGTDTQYF. CDR3 DNA sequence: TGTGCCAGCAGTGAACCGGTAGCGGGGGGCACAGATACGCAGTATTTT.

The chain links TRBV18 to TRBJ2-1; a possible D gene is TRBD2 (5 bases). The V end was cut by 0 bases, the J end by 2 bases, with 11 bases between. Germline-derived CDR1 and CDR2 are KGHSH and LQKENI. CDR3 length: 16 residues. The CDR3 DNA follows: TGTGCCAGCTCACCACCGAGCGGAGGAACCTACAATGAGCAGTTCTTC. Amino acid sequence: CASSPPSGGTYNEQFF.

This clonotype has a handful of counts. V is TRBV12-3 or TRBV12-4 and J is TRBJ2-5; D is ambiguous. This CDR3 contains 13 residues. The V and J ends lost 2 bases and 3 bases respectively, with 7 bases between them. CDR3 nucleotide sequence: TGTGCCAGCAGTTTAAACAGTAAAGAGACCCAGTACTTC. Protein sequence: CASSLNSKETQYF.

This chain joins TRBV20-1 and TRBJ1-1; D unresolved. CDR3 length: 13 residues. V was cut by 5 bases and J by 0 bases, with 10 bases left in between. CDR1 is DFQATT, CDR2 SNEGSKA, per germline (reference sequence). The CDR3 DNA reads TGCAGTGCTCGGAGAAACATGAACACTGAAGCTTTCTTT. This gives the protein CSARRNMNTEAFF.

This clonotype was found many times. The V call is TRBV18, the J call TRBJ2-1, with D possibly TRBD1 on 5 matching bases. Per the germline V gene, CDR1 is KGHSH and CDR2 is LQKENI. The V gene lost 3 bases and the J gene lost 0 bases, with 9 bases spanning the gap. The CDR3 runs to 15 residues. The CDR3 bases are TGTGCCAGCTCACCGGGGCGGAGCTCCTACAATGAGCAGTTCTTC. Amino acids: CASSPGRSSYNEQFF.

The chain employs TRBV7-9 and TRBJ2-6, with D unresolved. The V gene's germline CDR1 is SEHNR and CDR2 FQNEAQ (reference sequence). The CDR3 totals 12 residues. Trimming removed 11 bases from V and 4 bases from J, with 9 bases in between. CDR3 protein: CAGATGANVLTF. CDR3 coding DNA: TGTGCCGGAGCGACAGGGGCCAACGTCCTGACTTTC.

V gene TRBV20-1 combines with J gene TRBJ2-2; D possibly corresponds to TRBD1 (5 bases). The V end lost 1 base, the J end lost 6 bases, and 15 bases lay between the germline ends. The CDR3 covers 15 residues. From germline, CDR1 is DFQATT and CDR2 SNEGSKA (reference sequence). The CDR3 sequence is CSARGRRRVAGELFF. In nucleotides, the CDR3 is TGCAGTGCTAGAGGTCGGCGCAGGGTAGCCGGGGAGCTGTTTTTT.

This clonotype was detected a few times. The V gene is TRBV12-3 or TRBV12-4, the J gene TRBJ2-7; D is perhaps TRBD1 (6 bases). The V gene lost 3 bases and the J gene lost 0 bases, with 15 bases spanning the gap. The CDR3 has 16 amino acids. The CDR3 coding sequence is TGTGCCAGCAGTTTTTTAAGTACGACAGGCTCCTACGAGCAGTACTTC. Amino acid sequence: CASSFLSTTGSYEQYF.

This clonotype has just one count. At one end the junction does not follow the germline gene, possibly because of a read error. J is TRBJ2-7 and V is TRBV20-1, with 8 bases lining up with TRBD1. CDR1 and CDR2 (germline): DFQATT, SNEGSKA (reference sequence). The CDR3 spans 14 residues. The CDR3 coding sequence is TGCAGTGCTAGAGCCTCAGGGGGCCCCTACGAGGAGTACTTC. Amino acid sequence: CSARASGGPYEEYF.

Details on this clonotype: The junction and the germline gene differ at one end; a read error may be behind it. The J gene is TRBJ2-5, the V gene TRBV7-2; 9 bases match TRBD2. This CDR3 is built from 18 residues. Looked up from germline, CDR1 is SGHTA and CDR2 is FQGNSA. CDR3 loop: CASRLGLLAGLLEETQYF. In DNA form, the CDR3 reads TGTGCCAGCAGATTAGGGTTGCTAGCGGGATTGTTGGAAGAGACCCAGTACTTC.

A few counts support this clonotype. The chain links TRBV6-5 to TRBJ2-1; 9 nucleotides agree with TRBD2. Trimming at V came to 6 bases and at J to 6 bases, leaving 15 bases not matched to a gene. The CDR3 runs to 17 residues. Germline assignment: CDR1 MNHEY and CDR2 SVGAGI. The DNA for the CDR3 is TGTGCCAGCAGCCCGGGTGGCGGGAGGGCCGGGCGCAATGAGCAGTTCTTC. The encoded protein is CASSPGGGRAGRNEQFF.

V and J are TRBV12-3 or TRBV12-4 and TRBJ1-4; D unresolved. Trimming stripped 3 bases from V and 13 bases from J, with 9 bases between. CDR3 size: 11 residues. CDR3 residues: CASSLKGLLFF. The CDR3 region has the DNA TGTGCCAGCAGTTTGAAGGGATTACTGTTTTTT.